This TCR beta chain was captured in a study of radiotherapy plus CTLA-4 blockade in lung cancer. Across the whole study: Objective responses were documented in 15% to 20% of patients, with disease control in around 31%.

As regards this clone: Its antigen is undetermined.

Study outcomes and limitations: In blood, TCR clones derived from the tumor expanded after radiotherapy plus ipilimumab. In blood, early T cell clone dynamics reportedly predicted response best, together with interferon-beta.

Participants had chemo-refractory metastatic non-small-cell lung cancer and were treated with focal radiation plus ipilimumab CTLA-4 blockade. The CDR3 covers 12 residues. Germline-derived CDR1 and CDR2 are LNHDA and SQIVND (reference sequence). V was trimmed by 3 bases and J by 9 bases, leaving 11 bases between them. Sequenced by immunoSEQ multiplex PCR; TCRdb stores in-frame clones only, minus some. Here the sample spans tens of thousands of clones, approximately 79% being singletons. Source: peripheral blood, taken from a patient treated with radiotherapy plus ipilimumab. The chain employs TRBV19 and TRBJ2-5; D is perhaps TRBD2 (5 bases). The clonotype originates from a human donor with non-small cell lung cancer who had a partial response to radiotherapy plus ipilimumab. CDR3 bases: TGTGCCAGTAGTATTTGGGGAGCGGCCCAGTACTTC. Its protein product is CASSIWGAAQYF.